Listed here are 25 T cell receptor beta chains from one sample, sequenced in a study of vaccination and CD4 T cells after COVID-19. Their recognized antigens are unknown. The treatment denotes: roughly 11-day PBMC culture with coronavirus spike peptide pools or control peptides (ViraFEST assay). The Oncomine TCR Beta short-read assay was applied to DNA of cultured CD4+ T cells. TCRdb reprocessed the PCR reads via MiXCR and lists one record per CDR3 protein. Seen here are 7,500 to 8,500 distinct CDR3 sequences, around three fifths observed once, and the top ten hold less than 20%. The sample here was cultured CD4+ T cells from blood, taken after SARS-CoV-2 vaccination. The origin of the receptors is a human donor with COVID-19.

In its sample, this clonotype is large. The rearrangement joins TRBV10-1 to TRBJ2-5, with D perhaps matching TRBD1 (6 bases). CDR1 WNHNN and CDR2 SYGVQD come from the germline V gene (reference sequence). The V end was cut by 0 bases, the J end by 3 bases, with 8 bases between. The CDR3 contains 14 residues. The CDR3 sequence is CASSESAGEETQYF. The DNA for the CDR3 is TGCGCCAGCAGTGAGTCTGCAGGGGAAGAGACCCAGTACTTC.

V is TRBV7-8 and J is TRBJ2-3, with 11 positions matching TRBD2. Germline CDR1 reads SGHVS; CDR2 reads FQNEAQ. The length of the CDR3 is 16 residues. Trimming removed 6 bases from V and 0 bases from J; junction bases left unmatched: 5. For the CDR3, the DNA is TGTGCCAGCAGGCGACTAGCGGGGACTAGCACAGATACGCAGTATTTT. It translates to CASRRLAGTSTDTQYF.

The rearrangement joins TRBV6-1 to TRBJ1-5; D is uncertain. V shed 3 bases and J shed 6 bases, with 12 bases lying between them. There are 14 residues in the CDR3. CDR1 is MNHNS and CDR2 is SASEGT in the germline V gene. CDR3 sequence: CASSDGRVGQPQHF. CDR3 DNA sequence: TGTGCCAGCAGTGATGGGAGGGTGGGTCAGCCCCAGCATTTT.

This chain connects TRBV24-1 to TRBJ1-2; TRBD1 might be the D (5 bases). CDR1 is KGHDR and CDR2 is SFDVKD in the germline V gene. The CDR3 has 13 residues. The V end lost 5 bases, the J end lost 2 bases, and 8 bases lay between the germline ends. This CDR3 reads CATSAGSNYGYTF. The CDR3 DNA reads TGTGCCACCAGTGCAGGGTCCAACTATGGCTACACCTTC.

CDR3 loop: CATSREGGDYGYTF. CDR3 DNA: TGTGCCACCAGCAGAGAGGGGGGCGACTATGGCTACACCTTC. V is TRBV15 and J is TRBJ1-2; tentatively, D is TRBD1 (6 bases). The CDR3 extends over 14 amino acids. V was pared by 0 bases and J by 3 bases, with 8 bases between. Germline V lookup: CDR1 LNHNV, CDR2 YYDKDF (reference sequence). The complete variable domain, with remaining parts taken from reference TRBV15 and TRBJ1-2, reads DAMVIQNPRYQVTQFGKPVTLSCSQTLNHNVMYWYQQKSSQAPKLLFHYYDKDFNNEADTPDNFQSRRPNTSFCFLDIRSPGLGDTAMYLCATSREGGDYGYTFGSGTRLTVV.

V and J are TRBV25-1 and TRBJ2-5; 7 bases align to TRBD1. V lost 5 bases and J lost 4; bases outside the gene matches: 7. CDR1 and CDR2 (germline): MGHDK, SYGVNS. The CDR3 loop spans 14 amino acids. The CDR3 here is CASSRQGGGETQYF. The CDR3 coding sequence is TGTGCCAGCAGTCGACAGGGCGGAGGAGAGACCCAGTACTTC.

Note on this clonotype: One junction end disagrees with the germline gene, perhaps due to a read error. The rearrangement uses TRBV7-7 and TRBJ2-5, with D possibly matching TRBD2 (6 bases). CDR1 and CDR2 (germline): SSHAT, FNYEAQ (reference sequence). The CDR3 is 14 residues long. The CDR3 loop is CASSPGSLGEAQYF. The DNA of the CDR3 is TGTGCTAGCAGCCCAGGGTCCCTGGGGGAGGCCCAGTACTTC.

The chain recombines TRBV19 with TRBJ1-6; 8 nucleotides match TRBD1. V dropped 5 bases and J dropped 9; count of bases not matched to a gene: 6. CDR3 length: 14 amino acids. Per germline, CDR1 LNHDA and CDR2 SQIVND (reference sequence). The CDR3 DNA sequence: TGTGCCAGTAGTGTTGACAGGGGCGGTTCACCCCTCCACTTT. Its protein product is CASSVDRGGSPLHF. The complete variable domain, with remaining parts taken from reference TRBV19 and TRBJ1-6, reads DGGITQSPKYLFRKEGQNVTLSCEQNLNHDAMYWYRQDPGQGLRLIYYSQIVNDFQKGDIAEGYSVSREKKESFPLTVTSAQKNPTAFYLCASSVDRGGSPLHFGNGTRLTVT.

The chain couples TRBV11-1 to TRBJ1-2, with D possibly being TRBD1 (5 bases). V was pared by 0 bases and J by 8 bases, with 13 bases between. The CDR3 loop spans 14 amino acids. Germline V CDR1 and CDR2: SGHAT, FQDESV (reference sequence). The CDR3 region is CASSLANGGSGYTF. As DNA, the CDR3 is TGTGCCAGCAGCTTAGCTAACGGGGGATCCGGCTACACCTTC. The variable domain in full, with the rest retrieved from reference TRBV11-1 and TRBJ1-2, is EAEVAQSPRYKITEKSQAVAFWCDPISGHATLYWYRQILGQGPELLVQFQDESVVDDSQLPKDRFSAERLKGVDSTLKIQPAELGDSAMYLCASSLANGGSGYTFGSGTRLTVV.

The gene calls are TRBV7-9 and TRBJ1-5; no clear D gene. Germline CDR1 reads SEHNR; CDR2 reads FQNEAQ (reference sequence). The length of the CDR3 is 12 residues. V lost 5 bases to trimming and J lost 0 bases, with 2 bases between them. The CDR3 nucleotides are TGTGCCAGCAGCAATAGCAATCAGCCCCAGCATTTT. Translation: CASSNSNQPQHF.

The chain employs TRBV6-5 and TRBJ2-5, with 9 bases aligning to TRBD1. The CDR3 length is 15 residues. Looked up from germline, CDR1 is MNHEY and CDR2 is SVGAGI. V gave up 0 bases and J gave up 4 bases; unmatched junction bases: 3. The CDR3 sequence: CASSYSATGGETQYF. The DNA of the CDR3 is TGTGCCAGCAGTTACTCAGCGACAGGGGGAGAGACCCAGTACTTC.

This clonotype was detected only a few times. This chain links TRBV19 with TRBJ2-5; no definite D call. The CDR3 has 13 residues. Germline CDR1 is LNHDA and CDR2 is SQIVND (reference sequence). V lost 3 bases, J lost 5 bases, and 10 bases lay in between. The CDR3 nucleotides read TGTGCCAGTAGTATGATCCTGGAGGAGACCCAGTACTTC. Encoded protein: CASSMILEETQYF.

J is TRBJ1-1 and V is TRBV27; 7 nucleotides match TRBD1. Germline V gives CDR1 MNHEY, CDR2 SMNVEV (reference sequence). V was pared by 3 bases and J by 1 base, with 8 bases of the junction left unmatched. The CDR3 has 16 amino acids. This chain's CDR3 is CASSFISQGGNTEAFF. CDR3 nucleotide sequence: TGTGCCAGCAGTTTTATTTCGCAGGGGGGGAACACTGAAGCTTTCTTT.

Only a few counts were recorded for this clonotype. V and J are TRBV14 and TRBJ1-2; D is uncertain. The V gene's germline CDR1 is SGHDN and CDR2 FVKESK. V lost 0 bases and J 8 bases, leaving 13 bases between the germline ends. This CDR3 is built from 14 residues. CDR3 nucleotides: TGTGCCAGCAGCCAAGATCTTAATCCGCGAGGCTACACCTTC. Its translation is CASSQDLNPRGYTF.

This chain links TRBV29-1 with TRBJ1-2; D perhaps matches TRBD1 (6 bases). In germline, CDR1 is SQVTM, CDR2 ANQGSEA. This CDR3 has 13 residues. V lost 3 bases to trimming and J lost 5 bases, with 13 bases between them. CDR3 in amino acids: CSVEPQGTYGYTF. In DNA, the CDR3 is TGCAGCGTTGAGCCCCAGGGGACGTATGGCTACACCTTC.

This chain links TRBV6-1 with TRBJ2-5; the D gene is possibly TRBD2 (6 bases). CDR1 MNHNS and CDR2 SASEGT come from the germline V gene. The CDR3 is 13 residues long. The V and J ends lost 6 bases and 3 bases respectively, with 11 bases between them. DNA of the CDR3: TGTGCCAGCAGCGGAGGGTTAAAAGAGACCCAGTACTTC. Its translation is CASSGGLKETQYF.

Only a few counts were recorded for this clonotype. One end of the junction varies from germline; a read error may be responsible. The chain couples TRBV7-7 to TRBJ2-2; possible D gene TRBD2, 5 bases. Per the germline V gene, CDR1 is SSHAT and CDR2 is FNYEAQ (reference sequence). The CDR3 extends over 14 amino acids. The CDR3 is CASSLGINTGELFF. The DNA for the CDR3 is TGTGCTAGCAGCCTCGGGATAAACACCGGGGAGCTGTTTTTT. Complete variable domain (other parts from reference TRBV7-7 and TRBJ2-2): GAGVSQSPRYKVTKRGQDVTLRCDPISSHATLYWYQQALGQGPEFLTYFNYEAQPDKSGLPSDRFSAERPEGSISTLTIQRTEQRDSAMYRCASSLGINTGELFFGEGSRLTVL.

The V call is TRBV19, the J call TRBJ1-5; unclear D gene. Germline V gene sequence: CDR1 LNHDA, CDR2 SQIVND (reference sequence). The length of the CDR3 is 15 residues. The ends were cut back, 5 bases at V and 0 bases at J, with 11 bases in the middle. The CDR3: CASSWSSYSNQPQHF. Written as DNA, the CDR3 is TGTGCCAGTAGTTGGAGCAGTTATAGCAATCAGCCCCAGCATTTT.

This clonotype was seen only a few times. V is TRBV21-1 and J is TRBJ1-1. TRBV21-1 is annotated as a pseudogene. This CDR3 is built from 12 residues. This chain's CDR3 is CASSKLGREAFF. The CDR3, as DNA: TGTGCCAGCAGCAAATTGGGGAGAGAAGCTTTCTTT.

This chain uses TRBV19 with TRBJ1-5; 8 nucleotides align to TRBD1. Germline lookup yields CDR1 LNHDA and CDR2 SQIVND (reference sequence). The CDR3 runs to 15 residues. Unmatched junction bases numbered 6, after V lost 8 bases and J lost 0 bases. The CDR3 nucleotides are TGTGCCAGTCTGAACAGGGGGAGTAGCAATCAGCCCCAGCATTTT. Translated, it gives CASLNRGSSNQPQHF.

The CDR3 DNA is TGCAGTGCTAGATTACAGGGGTTGGAGCCCCAGCATTTT. Encoded protein: CSARLQGLEPQHF. The rearrangement links TRBV20-1 to TRBJ1-5; TRBD1 agrees at 7 bases. The CDR3 runs 13 residues. Unmatched junction bases numbered 6, after V lost 2 bases and J lost 8 bases. The germline gives CDR1 DFQATT, CDR2 SNEGSKA (reference sequence).

V and J are TRBV7-2 and TRBJ1-1; 7 bases map to TRBD1. The ends lost 5 bases at V and 1 base at J; junction bases unmatched: 7. Germline V lookup: CDR1 SGHTA, CDR2 FQGNSA. This CDR3 comprises 15 residues. In nucleotides, the CDR3 is TGTGCCAGCAGCGCCCCGACAGGGCAGAACACTGAAGCTTTCTTT. It is translated as CASSAPTGQNTEAFF.

The chain combines TRBV28 with TRBJ2-5, with D possibly being TRBD1 or TRBD2 (7 bases each). Trimming took 2 bases from V and 7 from J, leaving 17 bases between them. CDR1 and CDR2 (germline): MDHEN, SYDVKM. CDR3 length: 15 amino acids. DNA for the CDR3: TGTGCCAGCAGTTTAATTCCAGGGGGGGCGGGGACCCAGTACTTC. Protein: CASSLIPGGAGTQYF.

Only a few counts were recorded for this clonotype. The chain couples TRBV30 to TRBJ1-2, with D perhaps TRBD1 (5 bases). V was shortened by 2 bases and J by 5 bases, with 15 bases between the two germline ends. This CDR3 has 14 amino acids. Germline V gene data show CDR1 as GTSNPN and CDR2 as SVGIG (reference sequence). Here the CDR3 reads CAWSPRGEGYGYTF. For the CDR3, the DNA is TGTGCCTGGAGTCCCCGGGGGGAGGGATATGGCTACACCTTC.

Here the CDR3 DNA reads TGCAGTGCTAGCAAGGCCAGCCCCTACGAGCAGTACTTC. It encodes CSASKASPYEQYF. The chain has TRBV20-1 and TRBJ2-7; D is uncertain. CDR3 length: 13 amino acids. Trimming removed 3 bases from V and 2 bases from J, with 11 bases in between. Germline values: CDR1 DFQATT, CDR2 SNEGSKA (reference sequence).